These T cell receptor beta chains were read from a single sample in a study of spatial heterogeneity in lung cancer. From the 5' RACE reads, TCRdb called clonotypes with MiXCR, one entry per CDR3 protein. The table shows more than 15,000 distinct CDR3 sequences, with around 6.9% occurring only once. Material: lung tumor tissue, obtained at surgery. These receptors were collected from a female donor with early-stage non-small cell lung cancer. Each CDR3 is given with its conserved first and last residue. D genes are given only for firm matches. Expanded clones get a size class; other rows say once, few or many, or leave the size out.

many	TRBJ2-2	.	TRBV11-1	TGTGCCAGCAGCTCCGAGGAGGTCTTTGACACCGGGGAGCTGTTTTTT	CASSSEEVFDTGELFF
many	TRBJ1-6	.	TRBV7-9	TGTGCCAGCAGCTTAGTCGGCAGCAGCTCCTATAATTCACCCCTCCACTTT	CASSLVGSSSYNSPLHF
medium-sized	TRBJ2-7	TRBD2	TRBV4-3	TGCGCCAGCAGCCCCCAGCCCTTGGGGGAGGGAGACTACGAGCAGTACTTC	CASSPQPLGEGDYEQYF
many	TRBJ2-1	.	TRBV14	TGTGCCAGCAGCCAAAACCCGACAGGGCAGTTCTTC	CASSQNPTGQFF
many	TRBJ2-7	.	TRBV12-3/TRBV12-4	TGTGCCAGCAGTATGTGGGACGGCGGCTACGAGCAGTACTTC	CASSMWDGGYEQYF
many	TRBJ2-5	.	TRBV18	TGTGCCAGCTCACCACCTGCAGGGCCGCCCTCGACAGAGACCCAGTACTTC	CASSPPAGPPSTETQYF
few	TRBJ2-1	.	TRBV9	TGTGCCAGCAGCCTACAACCGGGACCAGGGAATGAGCAGTTCTTC	CASSLQPGPGNEQFF
many	TRBJ2-1	TRBD1	TRBV20-1	TGCAGTGCTTTAGATTCCCAGGGGGCGTCGAATGAGCAGTTCTTC	CSALDSQGASNEQFF
many	TRBJ1-1	.	TRBV7-9	TGTGCCAGCAGCTTGGTCAGGGCGAACACTGAAGCTTTCTTT	CASSLVRANTEAFF
many	TRBJ2-2	TRBD2	TRBV20-1	TGCAGTGCTACGATAGCGGGAGTACGCACCGGGGAGCTGTTTTTT	CSATIAGVRTGELFF
many	TRBJ2-3	TRBD2	TRBV12-3/TRBV12-4	TGTGCCTCGGGCGGACTAGCGGGAGCAGATACGCAGTATTTT	CASGGLAGADTQYF
many	TRBJ2-3	TRBD2	TRBV7-2	TGTGCCAGCAGCCTCCGTACTAGCGGGGTCCTCACAGATACGCAGTATTTT	CASSLRTSGVLTDTQYF
many	TRBJ2-2	TRBD1	TRBV7-2	TGTGCCAGCAGCGTTAGCTACAGGGGGACCGGGGAGCTGTTTTTT	CASSVSYRGTGELFF
many	TRBJ2-6	.	TRBV28	TGTGCCAGCAGCGAATGGGATAGTAGTCCGAATTCTGGGGCCAACGTCCTGACTTTC	CASSEWDSSPNSGANVLTF
.	TRBJ1-5	.	TRBV11-2	TGTGCCAGCAGCCCAGATGGGGGCCTTAATCAGCCCCAGCATTTT	CASSPDGGLNQPQHF
many	TRBJ2-1	.	TRBV6-5	TGTGCCAGCAGTTACGAGATTCGGGGAAGTGAGCAGTTCTTC	CASSYEIRGSEQFF
many	TRBJ1-6	.	TRBV18	TGTGCCAGCTCACCAGCATCGGCACCCCTCCACTTT	CASSPASAPLHF
many	TRBJ2-7	.	TRBV28	TGTGCCAGCAGCCAAATGGAGGTGTGGAACATCTACGAGCAGTACTTC	CASSQMEVWNIYEQYF
many	TRBJ2-1	TRBD2	TRBV4-2	TGTGCCAGCAGCCAAGGTGGCGGGAGCTCTGTTGAGCAGTTCTTC	CASSQGGGSSVEQFF
.	TRBJ1-2	.	TRBV19	TGTGCCAGTAGTATTGAGACAGGCCACGTCTATGGCTACACCTTC	CASSIETGHVYGYTF
medium-sized	TRBJ1-1	TRBD1	TRBV6-6	TGTGCCAGCAGTATGGGGACAGGGGGGAACACTGAAGCTTTCTTT	CASSMGTGGNTEAFF
medium-sized	TRBJ1-1	.	TRBV12-3/TRBV12-4	TGTGCCAGCAGTTTACTAGGACTGAACACTGAAGCTTTCTTT	CASSLLGLNTEAFF
medium-sized	TRBJ2-7	TRBD2	TRBV11-2	TGTGCCAGCAGCTTGGGGACTAGCGGGAGTTACGAGCAGTACTTC	CASSLGTSGSYEQYF
many	TRBJ2-1	TRBD2	TRBV20-1	TGCAGTGCTAGTCCGTGGCTAGCGGGAGAAAGGTGGGGCAATGAGCAGTTCTTC	CSASPWLAGERWGNEQFF
many	TRBJ2-3	TRBD1	TRBV4-3	TGCGCCAGCAGCCAAGATCGAGGGACAGGGAGGAGAACTGATACGCAGTATTTT	CASSQDRGTGRRTDTQYF
medium-sized	TRBJ1-2	TRBD1	TRBV29-1	TGCAGCGTCGGTGACAGGGGGCTAGCGGGCTACACCTTC	CSVGDRGLAGYTF
.	TRBJ2-6	.	TRBV10-3	TGTGCCATCAGTGAGTCCGGACAGGGAGGGAGCTCTGGGGCCAACGTCCTGACTTTC	CAISESGQGGSSGANVLTF